This entry lists 2 T cell receptor beta chains sequenced from one sample in a study of cytomegalovirus exposure and HLA in healthy donors. The PCR had 60 Vbeta and 13 Jbeta primers. TCRdb's table, derived via immunoSEQ multiplex PCR, lists solely in-frame clones and lacks some. The sample shows about 140,000 clones, 61% of them seen only once. Sequencing was performed on PBMCs. All receptors derive from a male donor in good health and CMV-seronegative.

This sequence joins TRBV10-3 and TRBJ1-4, with D unresolved. In germline, CDR1 is ENHRY, CDR2 SYGVKD. The CDR3 has 14 residues. Trimming removed 4 bases at V and 6 bases at J, with 12 bases between. CDR3 amino acids: CAISARGSDEKLFF. In nucleotides, the CDR3 is TGTGCCATCAGTGCGCGGGGATCGGATGAAAAACTGTTTTTT.

This clone was recorded only once. The rearrangement uses TRBV7-8 and TRBJ1-6; 8 positions agree with TRBD1. The CDR3 extends over 15 amino acids. Germline V gives CDR1 SGHVS, CDR2 FQNEAQ. Germline trimming cut 3 bases from V and 9 bases from J; bases unmatched to any gene: 7. The CDR3 sequence is CASSFSGTGGSPLHF. CDR3 DNA: TGTGCCAGCAGCTTCTCCGGGACAGGAGGTTCACCCCTCCACTTT.